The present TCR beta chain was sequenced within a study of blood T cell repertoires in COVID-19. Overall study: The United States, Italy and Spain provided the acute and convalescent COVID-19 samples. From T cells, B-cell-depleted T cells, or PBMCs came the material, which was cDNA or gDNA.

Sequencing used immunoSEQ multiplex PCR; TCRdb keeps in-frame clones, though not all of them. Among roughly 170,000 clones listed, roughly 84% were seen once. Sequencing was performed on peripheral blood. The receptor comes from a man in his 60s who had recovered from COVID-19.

The CDR3 coding sequence is TGTGCCAGCAGTCGGACAGCCACGAACACCGGGGAGCTGTTTTTT. Translated, it gives CASSRTATNTGELFF. The chain is built from TRBV6-5 and TRBJ2-2; tentatively, D is TRBD1 (6 bases). The germline gives CDR1 MNHEY, CDR2 SVGAGI. V was shortened by 5 bases and J by 0 bases, with 10 bases between the two germline ends. This CDR3 is 15 amino acids long.